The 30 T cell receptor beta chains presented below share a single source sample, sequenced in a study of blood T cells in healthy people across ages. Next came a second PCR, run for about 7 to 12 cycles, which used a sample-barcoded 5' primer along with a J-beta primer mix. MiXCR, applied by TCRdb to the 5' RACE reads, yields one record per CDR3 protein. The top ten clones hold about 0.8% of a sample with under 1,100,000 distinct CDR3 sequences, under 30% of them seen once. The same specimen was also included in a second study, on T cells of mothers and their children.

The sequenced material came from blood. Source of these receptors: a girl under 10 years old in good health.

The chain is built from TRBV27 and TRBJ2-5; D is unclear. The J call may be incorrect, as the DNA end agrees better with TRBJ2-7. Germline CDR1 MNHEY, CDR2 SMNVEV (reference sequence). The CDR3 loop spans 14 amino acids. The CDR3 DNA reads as TGTGCCAGCAGCTATTTCAAGGGTTCCTACGAGCAGTACTTC. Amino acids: CASSYFKGSYEQYF.

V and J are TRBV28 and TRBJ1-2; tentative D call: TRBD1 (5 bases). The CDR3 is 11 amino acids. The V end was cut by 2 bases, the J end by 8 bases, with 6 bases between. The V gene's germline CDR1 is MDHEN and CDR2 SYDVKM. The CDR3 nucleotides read TGTGCCAGCAGTTTAACAGGAGGCTACACCTTC. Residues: CASSLTGGYTF.

The CDR3 sequence is CSVADSGNTIYF. CDR3 nucleotide sequence: TGCAGCGTTGCCGATTCTGGAAACACCATATATTTT. The chain combines TRBV29-1 with TRBJ1-3; no clear D gene. Germline CDR1 is SQVTM and CDR2 is ANQGSEA. V was trimmed by 4 bases and J by 1 base, leaving 5 bases between them. The CDR3 has 12 amino acids.

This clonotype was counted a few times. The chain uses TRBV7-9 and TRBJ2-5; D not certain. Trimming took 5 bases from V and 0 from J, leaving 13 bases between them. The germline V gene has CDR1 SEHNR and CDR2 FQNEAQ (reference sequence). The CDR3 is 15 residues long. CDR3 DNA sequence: TGTGCCAGCAGCCCAGGCCCACGGTACCAAGAGACCCAGTACTTC. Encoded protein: CASSPGPRYQETQYF.

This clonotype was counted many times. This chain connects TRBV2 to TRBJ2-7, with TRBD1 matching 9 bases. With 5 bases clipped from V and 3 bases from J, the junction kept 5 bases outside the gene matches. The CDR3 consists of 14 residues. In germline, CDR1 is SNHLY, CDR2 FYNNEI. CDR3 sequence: CASSPPGQGYEQYF. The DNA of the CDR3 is TGTGCCAGCAGTCCACCGGGACAGGGCTACGAGCAGTACTTC.

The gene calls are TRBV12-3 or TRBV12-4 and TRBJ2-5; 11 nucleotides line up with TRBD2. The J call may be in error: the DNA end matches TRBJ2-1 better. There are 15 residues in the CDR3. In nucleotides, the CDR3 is TGTGCCAGCAGCCCTCCTAGCGGGAGGCCCAATGAGCAGTTCTTC. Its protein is CASSPPSGRPNEQFF.

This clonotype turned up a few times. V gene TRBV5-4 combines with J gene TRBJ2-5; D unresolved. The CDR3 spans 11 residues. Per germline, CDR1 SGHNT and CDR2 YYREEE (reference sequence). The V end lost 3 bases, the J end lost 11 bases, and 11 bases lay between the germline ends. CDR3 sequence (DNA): TGTGCCAGCAGCTCTCCTTCGCGGCAGTACTTC. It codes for CASSSPSRQYF. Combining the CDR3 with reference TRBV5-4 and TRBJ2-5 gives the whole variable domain ETGVTQSPTHLIKTRGQQVTLRCSSQSGHNTVSWYQQALGQGPQFIFQYYREEENGRGNFPPRFSGLQFPNYSSELNVNALELDDSALYLCASSSPSRQYFGPGTRLLVL.

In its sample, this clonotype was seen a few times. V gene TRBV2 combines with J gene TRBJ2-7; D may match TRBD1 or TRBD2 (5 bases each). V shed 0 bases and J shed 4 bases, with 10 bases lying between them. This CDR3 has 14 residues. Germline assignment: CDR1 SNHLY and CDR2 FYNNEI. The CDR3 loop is CASSEAGPEYEQYF. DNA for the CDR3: TGTGCCAGCAGTGAAGCGGGACCGGAGTACGAGCAGTACTTC.

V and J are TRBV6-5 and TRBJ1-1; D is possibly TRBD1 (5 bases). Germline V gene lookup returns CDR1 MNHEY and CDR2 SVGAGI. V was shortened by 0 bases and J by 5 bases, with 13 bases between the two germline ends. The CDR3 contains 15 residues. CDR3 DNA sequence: TGTGCCAGCAGTTACTCTACAGGTTGGCTAACTGAAGCTTTCTTT. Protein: CASSYSTGWLTEAFF.

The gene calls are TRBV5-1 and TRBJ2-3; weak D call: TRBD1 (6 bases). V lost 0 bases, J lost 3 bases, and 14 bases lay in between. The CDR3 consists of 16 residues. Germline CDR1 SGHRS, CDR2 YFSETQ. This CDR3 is CASSLGVQGKTDTQYF. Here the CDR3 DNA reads TGCGCCAGCAGCTTGGGGGTTCAGGGGAAGACAGATACGCAGTATTTT.

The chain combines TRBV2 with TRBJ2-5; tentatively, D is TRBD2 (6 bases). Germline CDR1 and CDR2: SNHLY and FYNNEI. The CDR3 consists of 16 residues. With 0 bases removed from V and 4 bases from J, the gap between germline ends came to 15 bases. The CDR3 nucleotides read TGTGCCAGCAGTGAAGCGGGCGGGATTCCGGGAGAGACCCAGTACTTC. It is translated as CASSEAGGIPGETQYF.

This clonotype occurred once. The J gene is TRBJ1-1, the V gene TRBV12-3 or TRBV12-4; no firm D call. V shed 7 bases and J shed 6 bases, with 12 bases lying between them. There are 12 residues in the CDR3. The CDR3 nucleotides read TGTGCCAGCACCCATTTGGATTCTGAAGCTTTCTTT. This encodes CASTHLDSEAFF.

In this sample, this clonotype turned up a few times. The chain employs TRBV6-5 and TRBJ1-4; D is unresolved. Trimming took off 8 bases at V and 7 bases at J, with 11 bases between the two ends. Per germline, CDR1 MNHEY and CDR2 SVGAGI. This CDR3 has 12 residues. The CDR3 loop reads CASGPEGEKLFF. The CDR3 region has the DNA TGTGCCAGCGGCCCCGAGGGTGAAAAACTGTTTTTT.

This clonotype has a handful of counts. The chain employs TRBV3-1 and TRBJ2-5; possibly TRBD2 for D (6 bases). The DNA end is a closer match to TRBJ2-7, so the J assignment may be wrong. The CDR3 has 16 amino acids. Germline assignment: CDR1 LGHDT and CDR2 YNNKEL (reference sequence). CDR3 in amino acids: CASSQDRRGWSYEQYF. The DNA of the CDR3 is TGTGCCAGCAGCCAAGACAGACGGGGGTGGTCGTACGAGCAGTACTTC.

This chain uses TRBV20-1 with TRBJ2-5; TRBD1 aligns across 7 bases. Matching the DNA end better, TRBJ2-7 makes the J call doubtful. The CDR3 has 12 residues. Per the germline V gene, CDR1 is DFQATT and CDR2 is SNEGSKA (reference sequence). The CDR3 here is CSATDRVHEQYF. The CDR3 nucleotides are TGCAGTGCTACCGACAGGGTCCACGAGCAGTACTTC.

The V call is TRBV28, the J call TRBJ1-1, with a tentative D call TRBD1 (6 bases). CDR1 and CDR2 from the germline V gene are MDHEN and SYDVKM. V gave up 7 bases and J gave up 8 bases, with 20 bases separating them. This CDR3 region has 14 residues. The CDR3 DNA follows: TGTGCCAGCACACCGCTCTTTAAGGGGGACGAAGCTTTCTTT. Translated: CASTPLFKGDEAFF.

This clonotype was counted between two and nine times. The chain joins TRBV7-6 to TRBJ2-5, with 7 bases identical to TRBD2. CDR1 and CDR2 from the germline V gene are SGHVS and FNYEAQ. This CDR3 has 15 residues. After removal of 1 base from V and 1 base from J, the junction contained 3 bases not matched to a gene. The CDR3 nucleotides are TGTGCCAGCAGCTTAGTACCGGGGGGCCAAGAGACCCAGTACTTC. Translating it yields CASSLVPGGQETQYF.

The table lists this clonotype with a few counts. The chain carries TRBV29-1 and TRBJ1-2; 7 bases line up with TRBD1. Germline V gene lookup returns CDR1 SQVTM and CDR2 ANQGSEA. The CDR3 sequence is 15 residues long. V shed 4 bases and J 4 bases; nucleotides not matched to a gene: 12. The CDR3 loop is CSVVGGDSIGYGYTF. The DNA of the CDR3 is TGCAGCGTTGTAGGTGGGGACAGTATCGGCTATGGCTACACCTTC.

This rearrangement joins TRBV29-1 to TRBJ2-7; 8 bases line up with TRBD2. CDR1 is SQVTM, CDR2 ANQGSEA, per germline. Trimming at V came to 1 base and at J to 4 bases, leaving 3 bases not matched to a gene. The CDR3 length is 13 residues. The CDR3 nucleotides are TGCAGCGTTGAAGGACTAGCGACTTACGAGCAGTACTTC. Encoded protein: CSVEGLATYEQYF.

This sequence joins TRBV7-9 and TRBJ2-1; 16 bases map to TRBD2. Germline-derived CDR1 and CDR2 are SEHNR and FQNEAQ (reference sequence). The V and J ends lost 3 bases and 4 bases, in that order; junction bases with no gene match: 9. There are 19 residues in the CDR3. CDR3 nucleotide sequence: TGTGCCAGCAGCTTGAAGATCCCGGGACTAGCGGGGGGGTACAATGAGCAGTTCTTC. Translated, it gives CASSLKIPGLAGGYNEQFF. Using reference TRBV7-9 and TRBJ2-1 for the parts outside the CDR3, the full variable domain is DTGVSQNPRHKITKRGQNVTFRCDPISEHNRLYWYRQTLGQGPEFLTYFQNEAQLEKSRLLSDRFSAERPKGSFSTLEIQRTEQGDSAMYLCASSLKIPGLAGGYNEQFFGPGTRLTVL.

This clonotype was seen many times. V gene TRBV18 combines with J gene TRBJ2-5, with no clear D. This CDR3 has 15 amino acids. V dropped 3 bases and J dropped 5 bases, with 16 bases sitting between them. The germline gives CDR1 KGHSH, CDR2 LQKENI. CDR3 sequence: CASSPVNPVSETQYF. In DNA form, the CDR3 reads TGTGCCAGCTCACCCGTTAATCCTGTGAGCGAGACCCAGTACTTC.

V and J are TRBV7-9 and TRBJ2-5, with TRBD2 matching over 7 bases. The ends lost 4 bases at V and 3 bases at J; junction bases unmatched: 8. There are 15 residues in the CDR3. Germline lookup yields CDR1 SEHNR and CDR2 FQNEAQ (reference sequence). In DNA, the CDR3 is TGTGCCAGCAGCTGGGAGGGCCGGGAAGAAGAGACCCAGTACTTC. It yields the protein CASSWEGREEETQYF.

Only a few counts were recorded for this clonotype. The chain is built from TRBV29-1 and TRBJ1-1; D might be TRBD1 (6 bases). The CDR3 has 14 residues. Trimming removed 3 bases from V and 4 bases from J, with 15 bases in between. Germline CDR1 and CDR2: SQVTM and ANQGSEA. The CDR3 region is CSVEVQGLGTEAFF. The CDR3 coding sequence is TGCAGCGTTGAGGTACAGGGTTTGGGCACTGAAGCTTTCTTT.

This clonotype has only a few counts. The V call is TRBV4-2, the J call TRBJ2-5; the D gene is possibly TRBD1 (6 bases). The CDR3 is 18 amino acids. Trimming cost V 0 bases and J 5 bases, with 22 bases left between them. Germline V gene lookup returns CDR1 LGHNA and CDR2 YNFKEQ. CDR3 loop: CASSQDPAAGAVVETQYF. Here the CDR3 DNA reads TGTGCCAGCAGCCAAGATCCGGCGGCAGGGGCGGTCGTGGAGACCCAGTACTTC.

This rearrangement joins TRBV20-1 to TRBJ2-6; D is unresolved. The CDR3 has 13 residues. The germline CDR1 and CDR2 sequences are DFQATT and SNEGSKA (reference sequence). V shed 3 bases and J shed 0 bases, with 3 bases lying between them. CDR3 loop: CSASPSGANVLTF. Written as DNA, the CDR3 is TGCAGTGCTAGTCCCTCTGGGGCCAACGTCCTGACTTTC.

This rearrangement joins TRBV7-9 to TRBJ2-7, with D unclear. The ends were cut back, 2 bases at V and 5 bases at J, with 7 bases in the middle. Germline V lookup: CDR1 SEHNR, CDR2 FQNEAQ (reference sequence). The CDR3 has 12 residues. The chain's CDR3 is CASSLLDNEQYF. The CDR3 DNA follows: TGTGCCAGCAGCTTACTAGACAACGAGCAGTACTTC.

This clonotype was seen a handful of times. As DNA, the CDR3 is TGTGCCAGCAGCTCCGATTCCGGGACAGAGGGTTTATTTTGGTTCTTT. Protein product: CASSSDSGTEGLFWFF. The J gene is TRBJ1-1, the V gene TRBV7-6; 7 bases align to TRBD1. With V trimmed by 4 bases and J by 14 bases, 22 bases remained unmatched. CDR1 SGHVS and CDR2 FNYEAQ come from the germline V gene. The CDR3 has 16 residues.

The CDR3 spells CSARDGIEFTSYNEQFF. CDR3 bases: TGCAGTGCTAGAGATGGAATTGAGTTTACCTCCTACAATGAGCAGTTCTTC. V usage is TRBV20-1 and J usage is TRBJ2-1; D not resolved. Looked up from germline, CDR1 is DFQATT and CDR2 is SNEGSKA (reference sequence). This CDR3 region has 17 residues. With 0 bases removed from V and 0 bases from J, the gap between germline ends came to 15 bases.

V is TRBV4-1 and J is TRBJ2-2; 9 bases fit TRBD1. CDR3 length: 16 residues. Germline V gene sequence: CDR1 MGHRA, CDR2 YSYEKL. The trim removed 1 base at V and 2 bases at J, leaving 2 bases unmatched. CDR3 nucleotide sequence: TGCGCCAGCAGCCAAGGACAGGGGGTTAACACCGGGGAGCTGTTTTTT. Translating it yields CASSQGQGVNTGELFF.

The CDR3 reads CSARGTSGTTGELFF. In DNA, the CDR3 is TGCAGTGCTAGAGGGACTAGCGGCACCACCGGGGAGCTGTTTTTT. The chain is built from TRBV20-1 and TRBJ2-2; 10 nucleotides agree with TRBD2. Trimming took 1 base from V and 4 from J; bases not matched to a gene: 3. The germline V gene has CDR1 DFQATT and CDR2 SNEGSKA (reference sequence). The CDR3 length is 15 residues.